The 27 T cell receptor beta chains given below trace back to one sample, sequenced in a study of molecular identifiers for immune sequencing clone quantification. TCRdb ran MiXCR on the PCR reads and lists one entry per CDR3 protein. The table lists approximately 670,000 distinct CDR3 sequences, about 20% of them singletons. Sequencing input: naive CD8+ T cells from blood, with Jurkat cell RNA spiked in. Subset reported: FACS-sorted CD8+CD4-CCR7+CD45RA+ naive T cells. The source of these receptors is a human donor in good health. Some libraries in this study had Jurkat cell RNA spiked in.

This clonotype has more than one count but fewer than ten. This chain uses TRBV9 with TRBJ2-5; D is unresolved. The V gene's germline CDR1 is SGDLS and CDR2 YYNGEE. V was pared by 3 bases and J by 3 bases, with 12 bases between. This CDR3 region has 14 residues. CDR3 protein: CASSGGPLEETQYF. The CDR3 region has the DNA TGTGCCAGCAGCGGTGGACCACTGGAAGAGACCCAGTACTTC.

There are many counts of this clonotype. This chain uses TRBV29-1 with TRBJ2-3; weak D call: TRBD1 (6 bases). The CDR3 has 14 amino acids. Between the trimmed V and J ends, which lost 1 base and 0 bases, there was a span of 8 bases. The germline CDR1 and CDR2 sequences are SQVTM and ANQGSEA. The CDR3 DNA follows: TGCAGCGTTGAAGGGACAGCTAGCACAGATACGCAGTATTTT. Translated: CSVEGTASTDTQYF.

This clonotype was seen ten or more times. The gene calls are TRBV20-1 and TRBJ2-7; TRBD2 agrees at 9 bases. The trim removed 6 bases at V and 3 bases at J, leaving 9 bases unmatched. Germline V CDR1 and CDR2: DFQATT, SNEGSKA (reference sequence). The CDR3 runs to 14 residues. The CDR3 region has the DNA TGCAGTGCACTCACGGGGACTAGCATCTACGAGCAGTACTTC. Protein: CSALTGTSIYEQYF.

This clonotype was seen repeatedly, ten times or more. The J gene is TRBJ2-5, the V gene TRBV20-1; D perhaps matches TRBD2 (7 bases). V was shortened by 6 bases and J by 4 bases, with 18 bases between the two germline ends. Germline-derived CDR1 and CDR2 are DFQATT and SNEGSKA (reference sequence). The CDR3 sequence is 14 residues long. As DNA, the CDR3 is TGCAGTGCAAGTGGGGGGGGCCGCTTAGAGACCCAGTACTTC. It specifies CSASGGGRLETQYF.

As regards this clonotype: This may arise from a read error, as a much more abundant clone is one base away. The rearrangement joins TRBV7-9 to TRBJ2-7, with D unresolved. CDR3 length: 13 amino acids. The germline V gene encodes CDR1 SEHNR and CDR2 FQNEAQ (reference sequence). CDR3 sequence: CASSSGAAYEPYF. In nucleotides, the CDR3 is TGTGCCAGCAGCTCCGGTGCGGCCTACGAGCCGTACTTC.

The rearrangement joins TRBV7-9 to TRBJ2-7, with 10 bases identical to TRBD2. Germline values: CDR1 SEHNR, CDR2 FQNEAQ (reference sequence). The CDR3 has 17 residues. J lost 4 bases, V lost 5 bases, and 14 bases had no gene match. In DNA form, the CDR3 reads TGTGCCAGCAGCCCCCGGGGGCCCCTAGCGGGGGATTACGAGCAGTACTTC. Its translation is CASSPRGPLAGDYEQYF.

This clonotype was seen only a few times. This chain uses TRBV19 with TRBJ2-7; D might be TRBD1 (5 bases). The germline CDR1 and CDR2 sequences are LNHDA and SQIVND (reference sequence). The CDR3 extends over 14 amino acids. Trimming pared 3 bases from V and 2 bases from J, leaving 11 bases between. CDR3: CASSIQGTPYEQYF. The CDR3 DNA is TGTGCCAGTAGTATCCAGGGAACCCCCTACGAGCAGTACTTC.

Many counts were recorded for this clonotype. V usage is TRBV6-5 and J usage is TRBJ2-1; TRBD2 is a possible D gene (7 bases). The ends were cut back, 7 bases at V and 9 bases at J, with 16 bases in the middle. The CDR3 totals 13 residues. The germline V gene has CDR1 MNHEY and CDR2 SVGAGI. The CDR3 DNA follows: TGTGCCAGCACTAACGGGGGGCCGAGTGAGCAGTTCTTC. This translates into CASTNGGPSEQFF.

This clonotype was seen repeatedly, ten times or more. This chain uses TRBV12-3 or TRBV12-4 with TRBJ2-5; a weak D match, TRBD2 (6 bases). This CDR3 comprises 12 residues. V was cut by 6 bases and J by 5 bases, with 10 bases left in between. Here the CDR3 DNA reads TGTGCCAGCAGCCACCGGGGGGAGACCCAGTACTTC. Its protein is CASSHRGETQYF.

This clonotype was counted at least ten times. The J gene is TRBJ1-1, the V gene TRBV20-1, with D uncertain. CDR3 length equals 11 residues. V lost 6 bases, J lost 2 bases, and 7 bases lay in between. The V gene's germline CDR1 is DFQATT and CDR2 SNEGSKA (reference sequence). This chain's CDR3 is CSAGLNTEAFF. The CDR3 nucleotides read TGCAGTGCGGGATTAAACACTGAAGCTTTCTTT.

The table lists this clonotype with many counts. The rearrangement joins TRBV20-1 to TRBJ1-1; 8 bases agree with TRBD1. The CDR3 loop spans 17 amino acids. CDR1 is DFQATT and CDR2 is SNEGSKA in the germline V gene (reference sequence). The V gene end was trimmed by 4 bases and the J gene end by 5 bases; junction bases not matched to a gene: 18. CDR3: CSANLLRDRRPETEAFF. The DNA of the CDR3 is TGCAGTGCTAACTTACTCCGGGACAGGAGGCCCGAAACTGAAGCTTTCTTT.

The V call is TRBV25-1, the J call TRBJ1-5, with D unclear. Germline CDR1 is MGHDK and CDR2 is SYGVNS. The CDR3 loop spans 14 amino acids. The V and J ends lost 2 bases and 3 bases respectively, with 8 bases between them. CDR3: CASSEVGFNQPQHF. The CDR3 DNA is TGTGCCAGCAGTGAAGTGGGGTTCAATCAGCCCCAGCATTTT.

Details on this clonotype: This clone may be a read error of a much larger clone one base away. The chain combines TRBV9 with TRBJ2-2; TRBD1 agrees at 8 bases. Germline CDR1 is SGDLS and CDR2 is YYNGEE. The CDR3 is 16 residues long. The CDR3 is CVSSVQTGAFTGELFF. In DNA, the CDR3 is TGTGTCAGCAGCGTACAGACAGGGGCCTTTACCGGGGAGCTGTTTTTT.

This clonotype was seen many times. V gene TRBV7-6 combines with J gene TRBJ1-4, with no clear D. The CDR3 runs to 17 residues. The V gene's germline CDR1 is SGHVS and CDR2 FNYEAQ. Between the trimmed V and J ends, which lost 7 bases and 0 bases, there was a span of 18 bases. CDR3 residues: CASTLTRSLATNEKLFF. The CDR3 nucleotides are TGTGCCAGCACCCTTACCCGGTCCCTTGCAACTAATGAAAAACTGTTTTTT.

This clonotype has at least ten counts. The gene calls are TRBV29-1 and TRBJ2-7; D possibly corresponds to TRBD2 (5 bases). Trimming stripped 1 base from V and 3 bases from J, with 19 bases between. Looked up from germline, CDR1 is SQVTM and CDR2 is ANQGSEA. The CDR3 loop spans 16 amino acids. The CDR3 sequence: CSVEASSDGSYYEQYF. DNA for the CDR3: TGCAGCGTTGAAGCTAGCTCGGACGGAAGCTACTACGAGCAGTACTTC.

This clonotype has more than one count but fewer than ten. CDR3 in DNA: TGTGCCAGCAGTTTTTCGGACGGCTATACCTACGAGCAGTACTTC. Translating gives CASSFSDGYTYEQYF. The gene calls are TRBV28 and TRBJ2-7; no clear D. The germline V gene has CDR1 MDHEN and CDR2 SYDVKM. The CDR3 spans 15 residues. V was shortened by 3 bases and J by 2 bases, with 14 bases between the two germline ends.

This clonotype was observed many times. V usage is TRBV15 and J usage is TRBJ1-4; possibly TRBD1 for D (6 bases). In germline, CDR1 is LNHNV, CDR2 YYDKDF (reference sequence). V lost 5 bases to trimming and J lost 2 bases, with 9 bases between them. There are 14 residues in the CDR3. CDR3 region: CATSEGGTNEKLFF. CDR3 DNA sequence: TGTGCCACCAGCGAGGGGGGCACTAATGAAAAACTGTTTTTT.

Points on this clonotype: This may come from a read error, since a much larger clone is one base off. CDR3 in amino acids: CVTSDNYNEQFF. Here the CDR3 DNA reads TGTGTCACCAGTGATAACTACAATGAGCAGTTCTTC. The chain links TRBV24-1 to TRBJ2-1; D uncertain. Germline V CDR1 and CDR2: KGHDR, SFDVKD. The CDR3 covers 12 residues.

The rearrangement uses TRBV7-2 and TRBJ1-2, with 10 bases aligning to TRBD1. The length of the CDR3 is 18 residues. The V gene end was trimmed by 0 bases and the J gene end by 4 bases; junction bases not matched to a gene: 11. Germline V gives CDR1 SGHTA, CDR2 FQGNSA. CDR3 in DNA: TGTGCCAGCAGCTTAGCGCTATGGGACAGGGGCCCTAGCTATGGCTACACCTTC. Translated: CASSLALWDRGPSYGYTF. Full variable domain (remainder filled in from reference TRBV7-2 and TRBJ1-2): GAGVSQSPSNKVTEKGKDVELRCDPISGHTALYWYRQSLGQGLEFLIYFQGNSAPDKSGLPSDRFSAERTGGSVSTLTIQRTQQEDSAVYLCASSLALWDRGPSYGYTFGSGTRLTVV.

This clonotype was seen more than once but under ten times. The CDR3 spells CATSGGAGTPNNEQFF. The CDR3, as DNA: TGTGCCACCAGCGGGGGGGCCGGGACACCCAACAATGAGCAGTTCTTC. This chain links TRBV15 with TRBJ2-1; D perhaps matches TRBD2 (7 bases). Germline CDR1 reads LNHNV; CDR2 reads YYDKDF (reference sequence). The V and J ends lost 5 bases and 5 bases respectively, with 19 bases between them. This CDR3 has 16 amino acids.

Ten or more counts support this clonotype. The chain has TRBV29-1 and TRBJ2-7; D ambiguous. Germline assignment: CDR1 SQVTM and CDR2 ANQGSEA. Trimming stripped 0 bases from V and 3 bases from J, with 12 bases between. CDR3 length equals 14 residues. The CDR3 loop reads CSVEERAKGYEQYF. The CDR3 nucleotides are TGCAGCGTTGAAGAACGGGCCAAGGGCTACGAGCAGTACTTC.

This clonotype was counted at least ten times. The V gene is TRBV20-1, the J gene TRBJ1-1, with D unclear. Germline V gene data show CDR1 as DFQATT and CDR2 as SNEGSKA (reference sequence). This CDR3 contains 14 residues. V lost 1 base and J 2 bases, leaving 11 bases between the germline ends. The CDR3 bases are TGCAGTGCTAGAGGGGAGACATCTAACACTGAAGCTTTCTTT. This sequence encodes CSARGETSNTEAFF.

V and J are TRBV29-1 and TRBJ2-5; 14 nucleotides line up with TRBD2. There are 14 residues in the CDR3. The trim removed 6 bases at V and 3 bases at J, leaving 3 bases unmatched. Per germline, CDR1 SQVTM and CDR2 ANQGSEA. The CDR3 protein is CSVLGLAGEETQYF. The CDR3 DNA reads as TGCAGCGTCTTGGGACTAGCGGGGGAAGAGACCCAGTACTTC.

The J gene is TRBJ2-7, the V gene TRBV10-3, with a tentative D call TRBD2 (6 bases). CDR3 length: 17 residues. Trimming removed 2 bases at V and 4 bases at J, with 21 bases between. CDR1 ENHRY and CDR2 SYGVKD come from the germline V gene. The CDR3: CAISEVQSTVGTYEQYF. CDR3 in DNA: TGTGCCATCAGTGAGGTACAGTCAACGGTGGGGACTTACGAGCAGTACTTC.

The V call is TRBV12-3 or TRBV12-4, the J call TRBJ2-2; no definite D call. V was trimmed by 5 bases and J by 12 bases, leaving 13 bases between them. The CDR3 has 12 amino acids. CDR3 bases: TGTGCCAGCAGTCCCGACTGGGCTCAGCTGTTTTTT. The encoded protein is CASSPDWAQLFF.

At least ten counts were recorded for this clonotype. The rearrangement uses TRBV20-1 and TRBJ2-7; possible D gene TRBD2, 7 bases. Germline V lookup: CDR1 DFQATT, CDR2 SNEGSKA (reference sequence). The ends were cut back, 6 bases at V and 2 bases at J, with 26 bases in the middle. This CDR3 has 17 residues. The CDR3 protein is CSAPGQPKTGGPYEQYF. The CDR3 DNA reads TGCAGTGCCCCGGGACAACCGAAGACGGGAGGTCCCTACGAGCAGTACTTC.

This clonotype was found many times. The DNA of the CDR3 is TGCGCCAGCAGCTGGGGACGGCAAGAGACCCAGTACTTC. Its translation is CASSWGRQETQYF. The chain combines TRBV5-1 with TRBJ2-5, with D perhaps matching TRBD1 or TRBD2 (5 bases each). CDR1 is SGHRS and CDR2 is YFSETQ in the germline V gene. Deletions cut 3 bases from V and 2 bases from J, with 8 bases between. The CDR3 runs to 13 residues.